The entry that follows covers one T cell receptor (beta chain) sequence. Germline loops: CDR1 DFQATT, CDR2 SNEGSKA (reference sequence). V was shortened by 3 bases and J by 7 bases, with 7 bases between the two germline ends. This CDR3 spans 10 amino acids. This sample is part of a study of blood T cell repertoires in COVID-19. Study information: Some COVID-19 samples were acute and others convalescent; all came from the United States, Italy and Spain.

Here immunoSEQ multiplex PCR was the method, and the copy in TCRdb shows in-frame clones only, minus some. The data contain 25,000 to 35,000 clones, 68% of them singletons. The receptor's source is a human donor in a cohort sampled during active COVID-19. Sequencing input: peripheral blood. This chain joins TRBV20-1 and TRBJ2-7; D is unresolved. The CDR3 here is CSARTQEQYF. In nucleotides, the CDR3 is TGCAGTGCTAGGACTCAGGAGCAGTACTTC.